The sequence of this T cell receptor beta chain was determined in a study of patients and donors after allogeneic stem cell transplantation. TCRdb redid the calling of the RT-PCR reads with MiXCR, one entry per CDR3 protein. In the table there are around 160,000 distinct CDR3 sequences, roughly 31% of which are singletons. The V gene's germline CDR1 is SGHVS and CDR2 FQNEAQ. The CDR3 spans 19 residues. The J segment lost 2 bases and the V segment lost 1 base, leaving 16 bases of the junction unmatched. The rearrangement uses TRBV7-8 and TRBJ2-5; TRBD1 matches at 7 bases. Source material: blood, either unsorted or a sorted T cell fraction (not recorded which). The TCR originated in a human donor who was either an allogeneic HSCT recipient or a stem cell or donor lymphocyte infusion donor (not recorded which). It is not recorded whose cells these are; they may come from a transplant donor. In nucleotides, the CDR3 is TGTGCCAGCAGCTTAGGTTCCGGGGCAGGGGGTAGAAAACAAGAGACCCAGTACTTC. It codes for CASSLGSGAGGRKQETQYF.